The 22 T cell receptor beta chains listed next were all sequenced from one sample in a study of blood T cell repertoires in COVID-19. The data were produced by immunoSEQ multiplex PCR, yet TCRdb's version contains in-frame clones alone and is incomplete. The sample lists 20,000 to 25,000 clones; around three quarters were seen once. Source material: peripheral blood. These receptors all come from a man aged 60 to 69 with active COVID-19.

A single count supports this clone. The chain couples TRBV28 to TRBJ1-5, with 12 bases that match TRBD1. J lost 6 bases, V lost 4 bases, and 10 bases had no gene match. CDR1 and CDR2 (germline): MDHEN, SYDVKM. The CDR3 is made up of 17 amino acids. CDR3 DNA: TGTGCCAGCAGTTGGTGGGTGGGACAGGGGGCTGGTCAGCCCCAGCATTTT. Its translation: CASSWWVGQGAGQPQHF. Based on the CDR3 plus reference TRBV28 and TRBJ1-5, the full variable domain is DVKVTQSSRYLVKRTGEKVFLECVQDMDHENMFWYRQDPGLGLRLIYFSYDVKMKEKGDIPEGYSVSREKKERFSLILESASTNQTSMYLCASSWWVGQGAGQPQHFGDGTRLSIL.

This clone qualifies as medium-sized. The CDR3 protein is CASRDRGRVEQFF. The CDR3 coding sequence is TGTGCCAGCCGGGACAGGGGACGAGTTGAGCAGTTCTTC. This chain uses TRBV2 with TRBJ2-1; 10 bases fit TRBD1. Germline V gives CDR1 SNHLY, CDR2 FYNNEI. This CDR3 is 13 amino acids long. After removal of 8 bases from V and 9 bases from J, the junction contained 7 bases not matched to a gene.

In this sample, this clone turned up once. The chain joins TRBV28 to TRBJ1-3; D unresolved. V was clipped by 8 bases and J by 1 base, with 6 bases between them. From germline, CDR1 is MDHEN and CDR2 SYDVKM. This CDR3 has 12 residues. The CDR3 protein is CASEGSGNTIYF. CDR3 coding DNA: TGTGCCAGCGAGGGTTCTGGAAACACCATATATTTT.

The chain has TRBV7-2 and TRBJ1-1; D not certain. This CDR3 is 14 amino acids long. Trimming shortened V by 0 bases and J by 1 base, and 6 bases separated the two germline ends. The germline V gene has CDR1 SGHTA and CDR2 FQGNSA. The CDR3 spells CASSLAGRNTEAFF. CDR3 in DNA: TGTGCCAGCAGCTTAGCGGGCAGGAACACTGAAGCTTTCTTT. The whole variable domain, filled in from reference TRBV7-2 and TRBJ1-1, reads GAGVSQSPSNKVTEKGKDVELRCDPISGHTALYWYRQSLGQGLEFLIYFQGNSAPDKSGLPSDRFSAERTGGSVSTLTIQRTQQEDSAVYLCASSLAGRNTEAFFGQGTRLTVV.

For this clone: The junction differs from germline at one of its ends, possibly a read error. J is TRBJ2-1 and V is TRBV9, with a tentative D call TRBD2 (6 bases). The germline CDR1 and CDR2 sequences are SGDLS and YYNGEE. The CDR3 covers 15 residues. The chain's CDR3 is CASSVQGLSYNELFF. The CDR3 DNA is TGTGCCAGCAGCGTCCAAGGACTATCATACAATGAGCTGTTCTTC.

The chain combines TRBV21-1 with TRBJ1-6; no check of the table's D call, TRBD1, against the DNA was made. TRBV21-1 is flagged as a pseudogene. The CDR3 spans 17 residues. CDR3: CASTSRRTMRCNSPLHF. The CDR3 DNA reads TGTGCCAGCACCTCTCGAAGGACAATGCGTTGTAATTCACCCCTCCACTTT.

The chain has TRBV7-9 and TRBJ2-5; 7 bases map to TRBD2. After removal of 5 bases from V and 2 bases from J, the junction contained 14 bases not matched to a gene. The length of the CDR3 is 17 residues. Germline-derived CDR1 and CDR2 are SEHNR and FQNEAQ (reference sequence). The CDR3 DNA reads as TGTGCCAGCAGCCCCCCGGGCTTGGATAGCGGGCAAGAGACCCAGTACTTC. Protein: CASSPPGLDSGQETQYF.

V gene TRBV19 combines with J gene TRBJ2-3; possible D gene TRBD1, 5 bases. V lost 3 bases, J lost 2 bases, and 9 bases lay in between. The CDR3 is 14 residues long. Germline V gene sequence: CDR1 LNHDA, CDR2 SQIVND (reference sequence). The CDR3 DNA reads as TGTGCCAGTAGTATTCAGGGCTCCACAGATACGCAGTATTTT. Encoded protein: CASSIQGSTDTQYF.

This chain uses TRBV19 with TRBJ1-4; 12 bases match TRBD1. V lost 6 bases to trimming and J lost 2 bases; unmatched junction nucleotides: 4. The germline V gene encodes CDR1 LNHDA and CDR2 SQIVND (reference sequence). CDR3 length: 16 residues. The CDR3 region is CASSGDRGRTNEKLFF. The CDR3 region has the DNA TGTGCCAGTAGCGGGGACAGGGGGCGGACTAATGAAAAACTGTTTTTT. The variable domain in full, completed from reference TRBV19 and TRBJ1-4, reads DGGITQSPKYLFRKEGQNVTLSCEQNLNHDAMYWYRQDPGQGLRLIYYSQIVNDFQKGDIAEGYSVSREKKESFPLTVTSAQKNPTAFYLCASSGDRGRTNEKLFFGSGTQLSVL.

This clone was detected only a few times. V usage is TRBV2 and J usage is TRBJ2-7, with D possibly being TRBD1 (5 bases). CDR1 is SNHLY and CDR2 is FYNNEI in the germline V gene. Trimming took off 4 bases at V and 3 bases at J, with 10 bases between the two ends. CDR3 size: 13 residues. The CDR3 region has the DNA TGTGCCAGCAGTGGCCAGGGTCACTACGAGCAGTACTTC. This codes for CASSGQGHYEQYF.

V gene TRBV19 combines with J gene TRBJ2-7; TRBD2 matches at 7 bases. The V and J ends lost 3 bases and 2 bases, in that order; junction bases with no gene match: 4. Germline lookup yields CDR1 LNHDA and CDR2 SQIVND (reference sequence). CDR3 length equals 14 residues. The CDR3 loop reads CASSIGLAAYEQYF. CDR3 nucleotides: TGTGCCAGTAGTATCGGGCTAGCGGCCTACGAGCAGTACTTC.

The J gene is TRBJ2-7, the V gene TRBV27; the D is unclear. The CDR3 has 13 amino acids. V was shortened by 2 bases and J by 0 bases, with 5 bases between the two germline ends. CDR1 is MNHEY and CDR2 is SMNVEV in the germline V gene (reference sequence). The CDR3, as DNA: TGTGCCAGCAGTTTACTCCCCTCCTACGAGCAGTACTTC. This gives the protein CASSLLPSYEQYF.

J is TRBJ1-4 and V is TRBV5-4; D is ambiguous. V was clipped by 4 bases and J by 6 bases, with 10 bases between them. The germline V gene has CDR1 SGHNT and CDR2 YYREEE (reference sequence). The CDR3 spans 13 residues. CDR3 DNA: TGTGCCAGCAGCATCGAGAATGATGAAAAACTGTTTTTT. This gives the protein CASSIENDEKLFF.

The CDR3 loop is CASSLLASQQYF. The CDR3 coding sequence is TGTGCCAGCAGTTTATTGGCTAGCCAACAGTACTTC. This rearrangement joins TRBV12-3 or TRBV12-4 to TRBJ2-5; TRBD2 might be the D (5 bases). There are 12 residues in the CDR3. V gave up 2 bases and J gave up 11 bases, with 12 bases separating them.

The chain combines TRBV27 with TRBJ2-5; 10 bases align to TRBD1. This CDR3 spans 15 amino acids. Germline trimming cut 8 bases from V and 1 base from J; bases unmatched to any gene: 7. From germline, CDR1 is MNHEY and CDR2 SMNVEV (reference sequence). This chain's CDR3 is CASGGQGGSQETQYF. The CDR3, as DNA: TGTGCCAGCGGTGGACAGGGGGGTTCCCAAGAGACCCAGTACTTC.

The chain is built from TRBV19 and TRBJ1-5; 10 positions match TRBD1. V was clipped by 4 bases and J by 1 base; unmatched bases: 7. This CDR3 contains 17 residues. The germline V gene encodes CDR1 LNHDA and CDR2 SQIVND (reference sequence). The CDR3 region is CASSTRQGAVSNQPQHF. As DNA, the CDR3 is TGTGCCAGTAGTACCCGACAGGGGGCTGTAAGCAATCAGCCCCAGCATTTT.

CDR3 protein: CASSVGLAGSEQYF. The CDR3 bases are TGTGCCAGCAGCGTGGGACTAGCGGGAAGCGAGCAGTACTTC. The gene calls are TRBV9 and TRBJ2-7, with 13 bases identical to TRBD2. CDR1 is SGDLS and CDR2 is YYNGEE in the germline V gene. The CDR3 sequence is 14 residues long. V was pared by 2 bases and J by 6 bases, with 2 bases of the junction left unmatched. The full variable domain, its missing parts supplied by reference TRBV9 and TRBJ2-7, is DSGVTQTPKHLITATGQRVTLRCSPRSGDLSVYWYQQSLDQGLQFLIQYYNGEERAKGNILERFSAQQFPDLHSELNLSSLELGDSALYFCASSVGLAGSEQYFGPGTRLTVT.

This chain joins TRBV4-3 and TRBJ1-4; 11 bases are a match to TRBD1. Germline V gene sequence: CDR1 LGHNA, CDR2 YSLEER. The CDR3 is 19 amino acids. The ends lost 0 bases at V and 4 bases at J; junction bases unmatched: 10. The CDR3 sequence is CASSQDMMGQGGNNEKLFF. The CDR3 coding sequence is TGCGCCAGCAGCCAAGATATGATGGGACAGGGGGGAAATAATGAAAAACTGTTTTTT.

CDR3 residues: CASSITVGVQAISGNTIYF. The CDR3 coding sequence is TGTGCCAGTAGTATAACCGTGGGTGTACAGGCGATCTCTGGAAACACCATATATTTT. The chain couples TRBV19 to TRBJ1-3; weak D call: TRBD1 (5 bases). Between the trimmed V and J ends, which lost 2 bases and 0 bases, there was a span of 20 bases. The CDR3 spans 19 residues. Germline assignment: CDR1 LNHDA and CDR2 SQIVND (reference sequence).

This rearrangement joins TRBV6-5 to TRBJ2-7; D is possibly TRBD1 (5 bases). This CDR3 comprises 12 residues. Germline V CDR1 and CDR2: MNHEY, SVGAGI. The V end was cut by 6 bases, the J end by 5 bases, with 11 bases between. This CDR3 reads CASSRQGDEQYF. The CDR3, as DNA: TGTGCCAGCAGCCGTCAAGGGGACGAGCAGTACTTC.

V is TRBV5-1 and J is TRBJ2-3, with a tentative D call TRBD2 (5 bases). Trimming cost V 1 base and J 4 bases, with 13 bases left between them. This CDR3 has 15 residues. Germline loops: CDR1 SGHRS, CDR2 YFSETQ. The CDR3 DNA follows: TGCGCCAGCAGCTTGATGAGGCTAGCCCCAGATACGCAGTATTTT. Protein sequence: CASSLMRLAPDTQYF.

The chain is built from TRBV28 and TRBJ2-7; D might be TRBD2 (7 bases). This CDR3 contains 16 residues. CDR1 and CDR2 (germline): MDHEN, SYDVKM. The ends were cut back, 5 bases at V and 5 bases at J, with 22 bases in the middle. The DNA of the CDR3 is TGTGCCAGCAGTCACGAGGGAGGGGCCAGGGGTGACGAGCAGTACTTC. Translation: CASSHEGGARGDEQYF.